The rows below give T cell receptor beta chains drawn from one sample of a study of cytomegalovirus exposure and HLA in healthy donors. Generated by immunoSEQ multiplex PCR, the TCRdb table keeps only in-frame clones and is missing some. The sample has about 190,000 clones, around 82% seen once. The sample comprised PBMCs. All receptors derive from a woman in her thirties in good health and CMV-seropositive. Both conserved end residues are trimmed from each CDR3. Rows give clone size only sometimes, using once, few, many, or a class for an expanded clone.

. TRBV5-1 ASSLLAGAPNTGELF
. TRBV7-2 ASRTLLEGFYGYT
. TRBV15 ATSDRVPNEQY
. TRBV28 ASSFVPPGRGSYEQY
once TRBV4-2 ASSAGQAMEIEQF
. TRBV27 ASSLMGLTEAF
. TRBV6-5 ASSRTGTDTGELF
. TRBV18 ASSPGTGGETQY
. TRBV27 ASSSPGSGGAEDTQY
. TRBV4-2 ASSQDAVFGDNSPLH
few TRBV5-4 ASSLAQLAPGELF
. TRBV21-1 ASSKGGQPYEQY
few TRBV19 ASAPLPGNTEAF
. TRBV30 AWSVERTIY
. TRBV5-6 ASSLGGPRSDQPQH
. TRBV10-3 AISEGSGVSGAEAF
. TRBV19 ASSNDRRGSDTQY
. TRBV13 ASSLGGGENEQF
. TRBV7-3 ASSQGTGGRETQY
few TRBV9 ASSVWLGSEQF
. TRBV30 AWRQGGSTDTQY
. TRBV5-5 ASSLEPGQGAAGYT
few TRBV11-3 ASSPVRANTDTQY
once TRBV5-6 ASSFGTFYGYT
. TRBV5-5 ASSLFRDRPYEQY
. TRBV4-1 ASSQAQGSGNTIY
. TRBV5-4 ASSLGTATDEKLF
. TRBV6-5 ARKLTETYEQY
. TRBV5-1 ASSNGTDFYEQY
. TRBV2 ASHSETYYNEQF
once TRBV6-5 ASSYTGPTYEQY